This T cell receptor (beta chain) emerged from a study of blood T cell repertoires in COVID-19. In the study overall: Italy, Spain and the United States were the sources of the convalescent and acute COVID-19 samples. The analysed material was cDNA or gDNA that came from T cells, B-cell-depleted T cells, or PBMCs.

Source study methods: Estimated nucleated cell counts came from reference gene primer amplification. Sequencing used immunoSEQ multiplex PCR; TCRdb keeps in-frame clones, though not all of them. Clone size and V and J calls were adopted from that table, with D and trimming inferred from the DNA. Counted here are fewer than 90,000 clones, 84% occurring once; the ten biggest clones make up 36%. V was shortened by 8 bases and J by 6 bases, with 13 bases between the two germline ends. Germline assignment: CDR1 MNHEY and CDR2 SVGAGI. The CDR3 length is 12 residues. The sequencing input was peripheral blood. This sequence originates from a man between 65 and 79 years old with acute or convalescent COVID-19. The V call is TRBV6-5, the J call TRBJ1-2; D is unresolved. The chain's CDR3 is CASRGGNHGYTF. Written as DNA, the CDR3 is TGTGCCAGCCGCGGAGGGAATCATGGCTACACCTTC.